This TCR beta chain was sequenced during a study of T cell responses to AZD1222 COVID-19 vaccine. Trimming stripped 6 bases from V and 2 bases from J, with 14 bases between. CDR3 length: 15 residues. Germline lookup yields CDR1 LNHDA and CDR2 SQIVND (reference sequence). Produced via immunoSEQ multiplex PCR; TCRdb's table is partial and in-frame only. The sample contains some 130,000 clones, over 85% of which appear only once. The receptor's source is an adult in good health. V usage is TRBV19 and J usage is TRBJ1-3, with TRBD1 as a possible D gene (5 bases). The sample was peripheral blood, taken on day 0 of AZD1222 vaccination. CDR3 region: CASRANSGPGNTIYF. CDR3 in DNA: TGTGCCAGTAGGGCCAACTCGGGACCTGGAAACACCATATATTTT.